Below, one T cell receptor (beta chain) is given with its context. In germline, CDR1 is SGHTA, CDR2 FQGTGA. V was clipped by 5 bases and J by 4 bases, with 14 bases between them. The CDR3 spans 14 residues. This sample was included in a study of glioma-infiltrating T cells after dendritic cell vaccination. Selection required adequate fresh-frozen tumor tissue plus more than two years' survival data. The immunoSEQ assay amplified TCRB CDR3 from up to roughly 2 ug DNA. Primers: 60 V beta forward and 13 J beta reverse. Only in-frame clones appear in the TCRdb table, and some are missing; sequencing was by immunoSEQ multiplex PCR. This sample has tens of thousands of clones, with roughly 89% found just once.

The V gene is TRBV7-3, the J gene TRBJ2-5, with a tentative D call TRBD2 (7 bases). The material was blood, obtained before dendritic cell vaccination. This sequence originates from a human donor with glioblastoma. This chain's CDR3 is CASSPGGARETQYF. CDR3 sequence (DNA): TGTGCCAGCAGCCCTGGGGGGGCGCGAGAGACCCAGTACTTC.